This TCR beta chain originates from a study of T cell responses to AZD1222 COVID-19 vaccine. Notes on the study in general: Increased Spike-specific TCR breadth and depth were observed after two AZD1222 doses. Researchers took repertoire samples only after the peak T cell response had come. Spike-spanning, vaccine-associated CD4 TCRs were dominant at 160-218 and 743-854.

CDR3 size: 11 residues. V was trimmed by 0 bases and J by 8 bases, leaving 4 bases between them. Germline V CDR1 and CDR2: SEHNR, FQNEAQ (reference sequence). Second doses that came at about 4 or about 12 weeks were put together. Generated by immunoSEQ multiplex PCR, the TCRdb table keeps only in-frame clones and is missing some. The sample consists of 130,000 or so clones, 86% of them appearing once. About this clone itself: Its specificity is not known. Other DNA sequences of this sample code for an identical CDR3.

The sample consisted of peripheral blood, taken 28 days after the second AZD1222 dose. The rearrangement joins TRBV7-9 to TRBJ1-1; unclear D gene. This receptor was taken from an adult who received the AZD1222 COVID-19 vaccine. The CDR3, as DNA: TGTGCCAGCAGCTTAGCAGCCGAAGCTTTCTTT. Its protein is CASSLAAEAFF.